These T cell receptor beta chains were read from a single sample in a study of blood T cell repertoires in COVID-19. Profiling relied on immunoSEQ multiplex PCR, and the TCRdb table lists in-frame clones only, not all of them. The repertoire holds about 120,000 clones, with around 90% as singletons. The source material was peripheral blood. Receptors originate from a woman aged 55 to 70 with COVID-19, enrolled during active disease. Each CDR3 is given with its conserved first and last residue. The order of the fields is CDR3 protein, CDR3 DNA, J gene, V gene, clone size, D gene. The D gene is left open where the match is weak. Clone size is not always given. Where it is, it says once, few, many or a class for expanded clones.

CASSLNRGYGYTF TGTGCCAGCAGCTTGAACAGGGGCTATGGCTACACCTTC TRBJ1-2 TRBV6-5 NA TRBD1
CASSRTSGGLNEQFF TGTGCCAGCAGCCGGACTAGCGGGGGCCTCAATGAGCAGTTCTTC TRBJ2-1 TRBV7-8 few TRBD2
CASSVPPENTEAFF TGTGCCAGCAGCGTCCCCCCAGAGAACACTGAAGCTTTCTTT TRBJ1-1 TRBV9 NA NA
CASSQEGQGREQYF TGCGCCAGCAGCCAAGAGGGGCAGGGGCGCGAGCAGTACTTC TRBJ2-7 TRBV4-1 NA NA
CASSPLGGVLGPINYGYTF TGTGCCAGCAGCCCTCTCGGCGGGGTCCTAGGCCCTATCAACTATGGCTACACCTTC TRBJ1-2 TRBV14 once NA
CASSRGSTVPEAFF TGTGCCAGCAGCCGAGGGAGTACAGTCCCTGAAGCTTTCTTT TRBJ1-1 TRBV9 NA NA
CASSQDRGLFYGYTF TGCGCCAGCAGCCAAGACAGGGGGCTCTTCTATGGCTACACCTTC TRBJ1-2 TRBV4-3 NA TRBD1
CASSRGFDEKLFF TGTGCCAGCAGCAGGGGGTTTGATGAAAAACTGTTTTTT TRBJ1-4 TRBV5-6 NA NA
CASSLVTGEAFF TGTGCCAGCAGTTTAGTGACAGGTGAAGCTTTCTTT TRBJ1-1 TRBV12-3/TRBV12-4 NA NA
CASSPRDTPGANVLTF TGTGCCAGCTCACCCCGGGACACCCCTGGGGCCAACGTCCTGACTTTC TRBJ2-6 TRBV18 NA NA
CATSPHRTYEQYF TGTGCCACCAGCCCTCATAGAACCTACGAGCAGTACTTC TRBJ2-7 TRBV15 NA NA
CASSLVAGPPAHF TGTGCCAGCAGCTTAGTGGCAGGGCCCCCGGCGCATTTT TRBJ1-5 TRBV7-2 few NA
CASSLAQGSGNTIYF TGTGCCAGCAGCTTAGCACAGGGATCTGGAAACACCATATATTTT TRBJ1-3 TRBV11-2 once NA
CASSKGTGNTIYF TGTGCCAGTAGTAAAGGGACAGGAAACACCATATATTTT TRBJ1-3 TRBV19 NA NA
CASSPNRGRNTEAFF TGTGCCAGCAGCCCGAACAGGGGGCGGAACACTGAAGCTTTCTTT TRBJ1-1 TRBV6-5 NA TRBD1
CASSQEMTVDQPQHF TGTGCCAGCAGCCAAGAGATGACAGTAGATCAGCCCCAGCATTTT TRBJ1-5 TRBV4-2 NA NA
CASSQGRTGVRTGELFF TGTGCCAGCAGCCAAGGACGGACAGGGGTTCGAACCGGGGAGCTGTTTTTT TRBJ2-2 TRBV3-1/TRBV3-2 NA TRBD1
CASSIGRGTITEAFF TGTGCCAGTAGTATAGGCCGGGGGACGATCACTGAAGCTTTCTTT TRBJ1-1 TRBV19 NA NA
CATSRDPPGGTQETQYF TGTGCCACCAGCAGAGATCCCCCCGGGGGGACCCAAGAGACCCAGTACTTC TRBJ2-5 TRBV15 NA TRBD2
CASSDGTGRETQYF TGTGCCAGCAGCGACGGGACAGGTCGCGAGACCCAGTACTTC TRBJ2-5 TRBV9 NA TRBD1
CASSLHGQGKNEQFF TGTGCCAGCAGCCTACATGGACAGGGGAAAAATGAGCAGTTCTTC TRBJ2-1 TRBV5-8 NA TRBD1
CASSSWTDGYTF TGTGCCAGCAGTTCATGGACAGATGGCTACACCTTC TRBJ1-2 TRBV12-3/TRBV12-4 NA NA
CASRTGDSTEAFF TGTGCCAGCAGAACCGGGGACTCCACTGAAGCTTTCTTT TRBJ1-1 TRBV2 NA NA
CASSPLGISSQETQYF TGTGCCAGCTCACCACTGGGCATATCCTCGCAAGAGACCCAGTACTTC TRBJ2-5 TRBV18 NA NA
CAWSGRDYNSPLHF TGTGCCTGGAGTGGCCGGGATTATAATTCACCCCTCCACTTT TRBJ1-6 TRBV30 NA NA
CASRDMVNYGYTF TGTGCCAGCCGGGACATGGTCAACTATGGCTACACCTTC TRBJ1-2 TRBV6-6 NA NA
CASSQSYRGGGEKLFF TGCGCCAGCAGCCAGTCATACAGGGGGGGAGGCGAAAAACTGTTTTTT TRBJ1-4 TRBV5-1 NA TRBD1
CASSTGRHGYTF TGTGCCAGCAGTACAGGGCGGCATGGCTACACCTTC TRBJ1-2 TRBV6-5 NA NA
CASSLLGYPGDTQYF TGTGCCAGCAGTTTACTAGGGTATCCAGGGGATACGCAGTATTTT TRBJ2-3 TRBV27 NA NA
CASSLEGKDYGYTF TGCGCCAGCAGCTTGGAGGGGAAAGACTATGGCTACACCTTC TRBJ1-2 TRBV5-1 NA NA
CASSLSGTGNSPLHF TGTGCCAGCAGTTTATCCGGGACAGGGAACTCACCCCTCCACTTT TRBJ1-6 TRBV27 NA TRBD1
CASSRRGLRGRGSSPLHF TGTGCCAGCAGCCGGCGGGGACTGAGGGGGCGCGGAAGTTCACCCCTCCACTTT TRBJ1-6 TRBV7-9 NA TRBD1
CASATGTYTGELFF TGTGCCAGCGCCACAGGGACGTACACCGGGGAGCTGTTTTTT TRBJ2-2 TRBV6-5 NA NA
CASSFSGGLYGYTF TGTGCCAGCAGCTTTTCCGGAGGTCTCTATGGCTACACCTTC TRBJ1-2 TRBV11-2 NA NA
CASSYFTGTGSSYEQYF TGCGCCAGCAGCTATTTCACCGGGACAGGGAGCTCCTACGAGCAGTACTTC TRBJ2-7 TRBV5-1 NA TRBD1
CASRALVGVNEQYF TGTGCCAGCAGGGCTTTAGTCGGGGTCAACGAGCAGTACTTC TRBJ2-7 TRBV6-5 NA NA
CASSPRDFSNRVEFF TGTGCCAGCAGCCCCCGGGACTTCTCCAACCGGGTGGAGTTCTTC TRBJ2-1 TRBV7-9 NA NA
CATSRDLGGDYGYTF TGTGCCACCAGCAGAGATCTTGGGGGCGATTATGGCTACACCTTC TRBJ1-2 TRBV15 NA NA
CASSQEWGQGNSPLHF TGTGCCAGCAGCCAAGAATGGGGACAGGGGAATTCACCCCTCCACTTT TRBJ1-6 TRBV4-2 NA TRBD1
CASSRGSDYQPQHF TGTGCCAGCAGCCGCGGATCTGACTATCAGCCCCAGCATTTT TRBJ1-5 TRBV7-2 NA NA
CASSEQGLNTEAFF TGTGCCAGCAGTGAACAGGGTTTGAACACTGAAGCTTTCTTT TRBJ1-1 TRBV25-1 large NA
CASSLALRTGTYTEAFF TGTGCCAGCAGCTTGGCGCTCCGGACAGGGACTTACACTGAAGCTTTCTTT TRBJ1-1 TRBV5-4 NA TRBD1
CASSLRTGHGYTF TGCGCCAGCAGCCTACGGACAGGGCATGGCTACACCTTC TRBJ1-2 TRBV5-1 NA TRBD1
CASSFGGQPQHF TGTGCCAGCAGCTTTGGGGGGCAGCCCCAGCATTTT TRBJ1-5 TRBV7-2 NA NA
CASSYRQANYNEQFF TGTGCCAGCAGTTACAGGCAGGCCAACTACAATGAGCAGTTCTTC TRBJ2-1 TRBV6-6 NA NA
CASSPQSTGSNQPQHF TGTGCCAGCAGCCCTCAATCGACAGGGAGCAATCAGCCCCAGCATTTT TRBJ1-5 TRBV6-2/TRBV6-3 NA TRBD1
CASSQPTVTGSPEAFF TGTGCCAGCAGCCAGCCCACCGTGACAGGGTCCCCTGAAGCTTTCTTT TRBJ1-1 TRBV11-2 NA TRBD1
CATSDPTGDTYNEQFF TGTGCCACCAGTGACCCCACAGGGGACACCTACAATGAGCAGTTCTTC TRBJ2-1 TRBV24-1 NA TRBD1
CASSLTKQANTEAFF TGCGCCAGCAGCCTAACTAAACAAGCGAACACTGAAGCTTTCTTT TRBJ1-1 TRBV4-1 NA NA